This T cell receptor beta chain was sequenced for a study of T cells after yellow fever vaccination. From the 5' RACE reads, TCRdb called clonotypes with MiXCR, one entry per CDR3 protein. The sample consists of approximately 550,000 distinct CDR3 sequences, 13% of them appearing once. This material consisted of PBMCs, taken on the day of the yellow fever booster vaccination. This TCR derives from a young man who received the YFV17D yellow fever vaccine.

CDR3 sequence (DNA): TGTGCCAGCAGCTTAGACGTGGGCAGGGTGAACACTGAAGCTTTCTTT. Protein product: CASSLDVGRVNTEAFF. This chain connects TRBV7-2 to TRBJ1-1; the D gene is possibly TRBD1 (5 bases). There are 16 residues in the CDR3. The V gene's germline CDR1 is SGHTA and CDR2 FQGNSA. Trimming took 1 base from V and 0 from J, leaving 12 bases between them.